This T cell receptor beta chain was found in a study of TIL therapy for anti-PD-1-resistant metastatic lung cancer. Study details: Progressing patients received lymphodepletion, expanded TIL infusion and IL-2. Tumors had a median PD-L1 proportion score of 6%.

The libraries were made with immunoSEQ v3. Sequencing used immunoSEQ multiplex PCR; TCRdb keeps in-frame clones, though not all of them. The sample contains just over 45,000 clones, 79% of which appear only once. This sample's time point: pre-treatment sample, taken before nivolumab and TIL therapy. The receptor was derived from a man aged 65 to 79 with non-small cell lung cancer. Source: blood, taken at baseline.

This chain's CDR3 is CASSPGAVFYGYTF. CDR3 nucleotides: TGTGCCAGCTCACCAGGGGCAGTTTTCTATGGCTACACCTTC. The rearrangement uses TRBV18 and TRBJ1-2, with a tentative D call TRBD1 (5 bases). The CDR3 sequence is 14 residues long. V was shortened by 2 bases and J by 4 bases, with 11 bases between the two germline ends. Germline-derived CDR1 and CDR2 are KGHSH and LQKENI.